This note documents a single TCR beta chain sequence. This CDR3 comprises 16 residues. V was trimmed by 3 bases and J by 7 bases, leaving 23 bases between them. CDR1 SGHRS and CDR2 YFSETQ come from the germline V gene. TCRdb's copy holds only in-frame clones and misses some; the assay was immunoSEQ multiplex PCR. This sample has about 1.1 million clones, with 77% found just once. These data are taken from a study of shared clonotypes between healthy human individuals. The source is a man aged 18 to 29 in good health. Some clones in this sample may be carry-over from other donors' samples. The material sequenced was memory CD4+ T cells from PBMCs. Subset of the sample: CD45RA-negative fraction. J is TRBJ2-7 and V is TRBV5-1, with D perhaps matching TRBD1 (6 bases). CDR3 residues: CASSSTTGGDDREQYF. CDR3 in DNA: TGCGCCAGCAGCTCCACGACAGGTGGGGACGACAGGGAGCAGTACTTC.